This T cell receptor beta chain was recorded in a study of cytomegalovirus exposure and HLA in healthy donors. Germline-derived CDR1 and CDR2 are SGHRS and YFSETQ. The CDR3 spans 16 residues. The ends lost 3 bases at V and 4 bases at J; junction bases unmatched: 11. Primers: 60 Vbeta forward and 13 Jbeta reverse. Generated by immunoSEQ multiplex PCR, the TCRdb table keeps only in-frame clones and is missing some. The table lists some 130,000 clones. The chain links TRBV5-1 to TRBJ2-7; 9 positions match TRBD1. The specimen sequenced was PBMCs. The sequence derives from a man between 18 and 29 years old in good health and CMV-seronegative. CDR3 bases: TGCGCCAGCAGCTGGGAGGGGAGGACAGGGGAATACGAGCAGTACTTC. Its translation: CASSWEGRTGEYEQYF.